These 8 T cell receptor beta chains share one sample of origin, sequenced in a study of cytomegalovirus exposure and HLA in healthy donors. This PCR relied on a set of 60 Vbeta primers and 13 Jbeta primers. Only in-frame clones appear in the TCRdb table, and some are missing; sequencing was by immunoSEQ multiplex PCR. The data contain roughly 160,000 clones, about 72% of them seen just once; the ten biggest clones take up about 1.3%. Sequencing input: PBMCs. The origin of the receptors is a man in his fifties or sixties in good health and CMV-seronegative.

J is TRBJ1-1 and V is TRBV30, with D possibly TRBD1 on 5 matching bases. Germline assignment: CDR1 GTSNPN and CDR2 SVGIG (reference sequence). Trimming cost V 0 bases and J 4 bases, with 9 bases left between them. This CDR3 has 13 amino acids. The CDR3 is CAWSVIGVTEAFF. DNA for the CDR3: TGTGCCTGGAGTGTAATAGGGGTCACTGAAGCTTTCTTT.

In its sample, this clone was seen once. The chain combines TRBV6-1 with TRBJ2-5; 7 bases map to TRBD1. Matching the DNA end better, TRBJ2-7 makes the J call doubtful. This CDR3 is 13 amino acids long. Germline V CDR1 and CDR2: MNHNS, SASEGT. DNA for the CDR3: TGTGCCAGCACGCCAGGGGGTCTTTACGAGCAGTACTTC. This sequence encodes CASTPGGLYEQYF.

Regarding this clone: The junction and the germline gene differ at one end; a read error may be behind it. The gene calls are TRBV7-2 and TRBJ1-3; maybe TRBD1 (6 bases). From germline, CDR1 is SGHTA and CDR2 FQGNSA. The CDR3 consists of 15 residues. For the CDR3, the DNA is TGTGCCAGCAGCGTAGCACAGGGCCCTGGAAACACCATATATTTT. Translated, it gives CASSVAQGPGNTIYF.

The CDR3 DNA sequence: TGCGCCAGCAGCTTGACTAGCGGGAGTAACGAGCAGTACTTC. Encoded protein: CASSLTSGSNEQYF. This sequence joins TRBV5-1 and TRBJ2-7; 11 nucleotides match TRBD2. CDR1 and CDR2 from the germline V gene are SGHRS and YFSETQ. V lost 1 base, J lost 5 bases, and 2 bases stayed unmatched. The CDR3 runs to 14 residues.

The chain is built from TRBV4-2 and TRBJ1-3; TRBD1 agrees at 11 bases. The junction had 8 bases not matched to a gene; V was cut back by 1 base and J by 3 bases. The CDR3 loop spans 18 amino acids. Germline lookup yields CDR1 LGHNA and CDR2 YNFKEQ. The CDR3 spells CASSQVGGTGGFGNTIYF. The CDR3 coding sequence is TGTGCCAGCAGCCAAGTTGGAGGGACAGGGGGGTTTGGAAACACCATATATTTT.

The chain carries TRBV7-9 and TRBJ2-3, with 11 positions matching TRBD2. CDR3 size: 16 residues. V shed 5 bases, J shed 4 bases, and the junction held 8 bases outside the gene matches. Germline CDR1 is SEHNR and CDR2 is FQNEAQ (reference sequence). DNA of the CDR3: TGTGCCAGCAGCACACTAGCGGGGGCCGCATCAGATACGCAGTATTTT. Translated: CASSTLAGAASDTQYF.

The genes are TRBV19 and TRBJ2-7; the D gene is possibly TRBD1 (6 bases). The CDR3 has 15 amino acids. CDR1 is LNHDA and CDR2 is SQIVND in the germline V gene (reference sequence). Deletions cut 6 bases from V and 6 bases from J, with 21 bases between. As DNA, the CDR3 is TGTGCCAGTAGCCTCTCGGCACAGGGCAGGGGCGAGCAGTACTTC. It yields the protein CASSLSAQGRGEQYF.

This clone was counted between two and nine times. An end of the junction does not agree with germline; a read error may underlie this. The V call is TRBV7-9, the J call TRBJ2-7; the match to TRBD1 covers 7 bases. Germline assignment: CDR1 SEHNR and CDR2 FQNEAQ (reference sequence). CDR3 length: 12 residues. CDR3 nucleotide sequence: TGTTCCAGCAGCGTAGAAGGGGGCGCTTCCCACTTC. It specifies CSSSVEGGASHF. The whole variable domain, filled in from reference TRBV7-9 and TRBJ2-7, reads DTGVSQNPRHKITKRGQNVTFRCDPISEHNRLYWYRQTLGQGPEFLTYFQNEAQLEKSRLLSDRFSAERPKGSFSTLEIQRTEQGDSAMYLCSSSVEGGASHFGPGTRLTVT.